One sample yielded the 17 T cell receptor beta chains listed below, sequenced in a study of cytomegalovirus exposure and HLA in healthy donors (dated by TCRdb to 2016 to 2017). Receptor libraries were prepared by the immunoSEQ multiplex PCR assay. A mixture of 60 forward primers for TCR Vbeta segments and 13 reverse primers for TCR Jbeta segments was used in the multiplex PCR. Sourced from immuneACCESS, this table was stored by TCRdb with only in-frame sequences that have V and J called. A share of the clones is absent; for the studies checked, an unresolved V gene accounts for under half, and the remainder has no known explanation. Present in this sample are about 190,000 clones, approximately 82% of which were seen just once. Around 1.6% of the sample goes to the ten largest clones. Sequencing input: PBMCs. The receptor source for this set is a man aged 35 to 55 in good health and CMV-seropositive.

The chain is built from TRBV9 and TRBJ2-5, with a weak D call TRBD2 (6 bases). In germline, CDR1 is SGDLS, CDR2 YYNGEE. CDR3 size: 15 residues. V was cut by 0 bases and J by 11 bases, with 20 bases left in between. The CDR3, as DNA: TGTGCCAGCAGCGTAGATGCTAGCGCGACCATGGGGCAGTACTTC. Encoded protein: CASSVDASATMGQYF.

The CDR3 nucleotides read TGTGCCAGCAGCTTAGGGATACAGGGATATGGCTACACCTTC. Its protein product is CASSLGIQGYGYTF. V is TRBV7-9 and J is TRBJ1-2, with a tentative D call TRBD1 (6 bases). Germline assignment: CDR1 SEHNR and CDR2 FQNEAQ (reference sequence). The CDR3 is 14 amino acids. V lost 1 base, J lost 5 bases, and 11 bases lay in between.

V usage is TRBV19 and J usage is TRBJ2-3, with TRBD2 matching 9 bases. Germline CDR1 is LNHDA and CDR2 is SQIVND (reference sequence). The CDR3 sequence is 15 residues long. Trimming took 3 bases from V and 3 from J; bases not matched to a gene: 4. The CDR3 sequence: CASSIGLAGTDTQYF. Here the CDR3 DNA reads TGTGCCAGTAGTATTGGGCTAGCGGGGACAGATACGCAGTATTTT.

The J gene is TRBJ2-1, the V gene TRBV9; 8 bases line up with TRBD2. V lost 3 bases to trimming and J lost 3 bases; unmatched junction nucleotides: 14. The CDR3 is 18 amino acids. The V gene's germline CDR1 is SGDLS and CDR2 YYNGEE. The CDR3 spells CASSADPRAGAGYNEQFF. CDR3 nucleotide sequence: TGTGCCAGCAGCGCCGATCCCAGAGCGGGAGCGGGCTACAATGAGCAGTTCTTC.

The chain joins TRBV29-1 to TRBJ2-5; 8 bases map to TRBD1. Germline V gives CDR1 SQVTM, CDR2 ANQGSEA. The CDR3 extends over 15 amino acids. Unmatched junction bases numbered 10, after V lost 2 bases and J lost 5 bases. The CDR3 DNA is TGCAGCGTTGAATGGGGGACAGGTCAGTCCGAGACCCAGTACTTC. Translating it yields CSVEWGTGQSETQYF.

This clone was observed a few times. This chain uses TRBV5-1 with TRBJ1-1; D is uncertain. V was cut by 4 bases and J by 2 bases, with 9 bases left in between. Germline lookup yields CDR1 SGHRS and CDR2 YFSETQ. The CDR3 length is 13 residues. The CDR3 DNA follows: TGCGCCAGCAGCCAACAATTAAACACTGAAGCTTTCTTT. It yields the protein CASSQQLNTEAFF. The complete variable domain, with remaining parts taken from reference TRBV5-1 and TRBJ1-1, reads KAGVTQTPRYLIKTRGQQVTLSCSPISGHRSVSWYQQTPGQGLQFLFEYFSETQRNKGNFPGRFSGRQFSNSRSEMNVSTLELGDSALYLCASSQQLNTEAFFGQGTRLTVV.

The chain is built from TRBV11-2 and TRBJ2-2; D call uncertain. The V gene lost 2 bases and the J gene lost 3 bases, with 10 bases spanning the gap. The germline V gene has CDR1 SGHAT and CDR2 FQNNGV. CDR3 length equals 15 residues. CDR3 sequence (DNA): TGTGCCAGCAGCTTAAACAGAGTATACACCGGGGAGCTGTTTTTT. This codes for CASSLNRVYTGELFF.

This sequence joins TRBV21-1 and TRBJ2-2; the D call TRBD1 from the table was never checked on the DNA. TRBV21-1 is flagged as a pseudogene. This CDR3 has 15 residues. This CDR3 reads CASSSPGQNTGELFF. The CDR3 DNA sequence: TGTGCCAGCAGCTCACCGGGACAGAACACCGGGGAGCTGTTTTTT.

V and J are TRBV29-1 and TRBJ2-3; the D is unclear. Germline CDR1 SQVTM, CDR2 ANQGSEA. This CDR3 contains 13 residues. V was cut by 1 base and J by 3 bases, with 8 bases left in between. The chain's CDR3 is CSVEGAKTDTQYF. CDR3 bases: TGCAGCGTTGAAGGTGCGAAAACAGATACGCAGTATTTT.

With regard to this clone: At the DNA level, this CDR3 is encoded by other sequences in the same sample as well. The V call is TRBV9, the J call TRBJ2-7, with TRBD1 identical over 12 bases. Germline loops: CDR1 SGDLS, CDR2 YYNGEE. V was pared by 4 bases and J by 4 bases, with 3 bases of the junction left unmatched. The CDR3 is made up of 14 amino acids. The CDR3: CASSPGQGAYEQYF. CDR3 bases: TGTGCCAGCAGCCCGGGACAGGGGGCTTACGAGCAGTACTTC.

The chain uses TRBV9 and TRBJ1-3; 7 nucleotides match TRBD1. This CDR3 has 14 amino acids. The germline V gene has CDR1 SGDLS and CDR2 YYNGEE. The V segment lost 0 bases and the J segment 4 bases; nucleotides outside the gene matches: 1. CDR3 sequence: CASSVATGGNTIYF. The CDR3 DNA follows: TGTGCCAGCAGCGTAGCGACAGGGGGAAACACCATATATTTT.

The chain couples TRBV18 to TRBJ1-5; D possibly corresponds to TRBD1 (6 bases). The CDR3 has 15 residues. V was trimmed by 5 bases and J by 1 base, leaving 12 bases between them. CDR1 is KGHSH and CDR2 is LQKENI in the germline V gene. The CDR3 DNA reads as TGTGCCAGCTCATCACAGGGAGGAAGCAATCAGCCCCAGCATTTT. Translated: CASSSQGGSNQPQHF.

The chain employs TRBV27 and TRBJ2-7, with 11 bases lining up with TRBD2. The germline V gene has CDR1 MNHEY and CDR2 SMNVEV (reference sequence). Unmatched junction bases numbered 0, after V lost 2 bases and J lost 3 bases. The CDR3 sequence is 14 residues long. Here the CDR3 DNA reads TGTGCCAGCAGTTTACTAGCGGGGGGCTACGAGCAGTACTTC. Translating gives CASSLLAGGYEQYF.

The chain uses TRBV9 and TRBJ1-2; the D gene is possibly TRBD1 (5 bases). The CDR3 sequence is 12 residues long. The germline CDR1 and CDR2 sequences are SGDLS and YYNGEE. Trimming took 3 bases from V and 7 from J, leaving 10 bases between them. As DNA, the CDR3 is TGTGCCAGCAGCGCCGGGGGGGGTGGCTACACCTTC. Protein: CASSAGGGGYTF.

This chain uses TRBV6-5 with TRBJ2-1; tentative D call: TRBD2 (6 bases). Looked up from germline, CDR1 is MNHEY and CDR2 is SVGAGI. V dropped 4 bases and J dropped 4 bases, with 11 bases sitting between them. The CDR3 runs 14 residues. CDR3 nucleotides: TGTGCCAGCAGTTTGGGCGGGGCATACAATGAGCAGTTCTTC. Its protein is CASSLGGAYNEQFF.

V and J are TRBV18 and TRBJ2-1; TRBD2 matches at 8 bases. CDR3 length equals 16 residues. V gave up 6 bases and J gave up 6 bases; unmatched junction bases: 13. Germline-derived CDR1 and CDR2 are KGHSH and LQKENI. The CDR3 sequence is CASSPGGGRGGNEQFF. The CDR3 DNA is TGTGCCAGCTCCCCCGGGGGGGGAAGAGGAGGCAATGAGCAGTTCTTC. Together with reference TRBV18 and TRBJ2-1, the CDR3 gives the full variable domain: NAGVMQNPRHLVRRRGQEARLRCSPMKGHSHVYWYRQLPEEGLKFMVYLQKENIIDESGMPKERFSAEFPKEGPSILRIQQVVRGDSAAYFCASSPGGGRGGNEQFFGPGTRLTVL.

This clone was recorded once. The chain is built from TRBV6-5 and TRBJ2-7; 8 bases are a match to TRBD1. Germline CDR1 is MNHEY and CDR2 is SVGAGI. V gave up 5 bases and J gave up 3 bases; unmatched junction bases: 3. This CDR3 contains 13 residues. The CDR3 region has the DNA TGTGCCAGCAGTCGGACAGGGATCTACGAGCAGTACTTC. This gives the protein CASSRTGIYEQYF.